This entry features one T cell receptor beta chain sequence. Its antigen is undetermined. This sample was included in a study of T cell responses to AZD1222 COVID-19 vaccine. General observations from the study: Close to half of spike-specific TCRs reportedly recognize unmutated variant regions. Regions 160-218 and 743-854 held dominance among vaccine-associated CD4 TCRs, which spanned spike. The repertoires were collected only after the peak T cell response.

Sequencing used immunoSEQ multiplex PCR; TCRdb keeps in-frame clones, though not all of them. The table has 110,000 to 150,000 clones, more than 90% seen once. The CDR3 length is 17 residues. In germline, CDR1 is SGHTA, CDR2 FQGNSA. Trimming pared 1 base from V and 1 base from J, leaving 14 bases between. The TCR comes from an adult in good health. Material: peripheral blood, obtained on day 0 of AZD1222 vaccination. This chain connects TRBV7-2 to TRBJ2-1, with D perhaps matching TRBD2 (5 bases). CDR3 protein: CASSLGWELRSYNEQFF. The CDR3 DNA is TGTGCCAGCAGCTTAGGGTGGGAGCTCAGGTCCTACAATGAGCAGTTCTTC.